The source of this T cell receptor (beta chain) is a study of early T cells in non-severe SARS-CoV-2 infection. On the study more broadly: The sequenced material was bulk RNA from unsorted whole blood, and its chains were unpaired. Whole-study results and caveats: Using VDJdb, the matching emphasized anti-spike CD8 responses while missing private and CD4 specificities.

CDR1 is SGHNT, CDR2 YYREEE, per germline (reference sequence). Germline trimming cut 4 bases from V and 3 bases from J; bases unmatched to any gene: 5. The CDR3 extends over 14 amino acids. As for this clonotype: What it binds is unknown.

The protocol attached unique molecular identifiers to individual cDNA molecules. TCRdb re-called the 5' RACE reads through MiXCR, storing one row per CDR3 protein. Of tens of thousands of distinct CDR3 sequences listed, 5.4% are singletons. The source is an adult who was a healthcare worker with PCR-confirmed SARS-CoV-2 infection or an uninfected control (not recorded which). The rearrangement links TRBV5-4 to TRBJ1-2, with 8 bases aligning to TRBD1. Sequenced material: whole blood, taken at baseline. Written as DNA, the CDR3 is TGTGCCAGCAGCGGAATGACAGGGGACTATGGCTACACCTTC. Its translation: CASSGMTGDYGYTF.